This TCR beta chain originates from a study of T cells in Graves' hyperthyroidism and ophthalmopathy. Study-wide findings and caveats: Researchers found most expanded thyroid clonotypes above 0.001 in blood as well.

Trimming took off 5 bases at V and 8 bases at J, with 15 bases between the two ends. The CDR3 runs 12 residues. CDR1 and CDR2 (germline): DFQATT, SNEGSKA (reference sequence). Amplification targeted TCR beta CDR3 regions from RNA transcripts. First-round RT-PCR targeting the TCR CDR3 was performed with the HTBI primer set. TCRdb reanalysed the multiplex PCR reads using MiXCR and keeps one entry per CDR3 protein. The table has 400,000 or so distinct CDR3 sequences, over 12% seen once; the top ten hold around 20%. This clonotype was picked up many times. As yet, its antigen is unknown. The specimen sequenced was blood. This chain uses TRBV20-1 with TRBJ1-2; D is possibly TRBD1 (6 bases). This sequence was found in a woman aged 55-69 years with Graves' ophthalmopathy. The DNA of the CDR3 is TGCAGTGCTCACAGGGTGCTGTGGGGCTACACCTTC. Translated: CSAHRVLWGYTF.